Reported below is one T cell receptor beta chain. The antigen remains undetermined. Profiling relied on immunoSEQ multiplex PCR, and the TCRdb table lists in-frame clones only, not all of them. The table shows roughly 660,000 clones, with 90% occurring only once. The data are from a study of shared clonotypes between healthy human individuals. General observations from the study: The sharing of about 5.3% of naive CD4 clonotypes was seen across a handful of donors. Clonotypes which were not shared had lower generation probabilities than clonotypes that all four donors shared.

V was trimmed by 4 bases and J by 3 bases, leaving 7 bases between them. The CDR3 loop spans 13 amino acids. The germline CDR1 and CDR2 sequences are MNHEY and SMNVEV (reference sequence). Sample: memory CD8+ T cells from PBMCs. Subset: CD45RO+ cells pooled with CCR7-negative TemRA cells. The TCR sequence derives from a man younger than 30 in good health. Some clones in this sample may be carry-over from other donors' samples. This chain joins TRBV27 and TRBJ1-5; D gene unclear. The CDR3 here is CASSSRYNQPQHF. In DNA form, the CDR3 reads TGTGCCAGCAGTTCCAGATACAATCAGCCCCAGCATTTT.